Listed below are T cell receptor beta chains from one sample, sequenced in a study of beta chain features in type 1 diabetes. Sequencing was performed with immunoSEQ multiplex PCR; in TCRdb, only in-frame clones are kept and a portion is missing. The sample yields more than 150,000 clones, around 10% seen once. The sequenced sample was central memory CD4+ T cells from blood. These receptors were obtained from a man younger than 30 in good health. Each CDR3 is given with its conserved first and last residue. D genes are given only for firm matches. Some rows have no size entry. The others give once, few or many, or a class for an expanded clone.

D | J | size | V | DNA | CDR3
NA | TRBJ2-5 | few | TRBV7-9 | TGTGCCAGCAGCGTGGGTGGCCGGGGTACGCAAGAGACCCAGTACTTC | CASSVGGRGTQETQYF
TRBD1 | TRBJ2-6 | few | TRBV7-6 | TGTGCCAGCAGCACCACAGGGGATGGCGTCCTGACTTTC | CASSTTGDGVLTF
TRBD1 | TRBJ1-1 | few | TRBV5-1 | TGCGCCAGCAGCCCGGACAGGGTTCGTACCCCCGAAGCTTTCTTT | CASSPDRVRTPEAFF
TRBD1 | TRBJ2-3 | NA | TRBV5-1 | TGCGCCAGCAGCTTGATCGGACAGGGCACAGATACGCAGTATTTT | CASSLIGQGTDTQYF
TRBD2 | TRBJ2-3 | few | TRBV28 | TGTGCCAGCACCACTTCAGCGGGACGCTGGGATACGCAGTATTTT | CASTTSAGRWDTQYF
NA | TRBJ1-1 | few | TRBV6-5 | TGTGCCAGCAGTTACTCTGTACACGTGGACACTGAAGCTTTCTTT | CASSYSVHVDTEAFF
NA | TRBJ2-3 | many | TRBV5-4 | TGTGCCAGCAGCTTTAGGGCAGATACGCAGTATTTT | CASSFRADTQYF
NA | TRBJ2-1 | few | TRBV2 | TGTGCCAGCAGAGCAGGGGGAGGGCTCTACAATGAGCAGTTCTTC | CASRAGGGLYNEQFF
NA | TRBJ1-2 | NA | TRBV5-4 | TGTGCCAGCAGCTTGGCTCTGACAATTTCTAACTATGGCTACACCTTC | CASSLALTISNYGYTF
TRBD2 | TRBJ2-4 | few | TRBV6-5 | TGTGCCAGCAGCCCTAGCGGAGCCAGGAACATTCAGTACTTC | CASSPSGARNIQYF
NA | TRBJ1-1 | few | TRBV27 | TGTGCCAGCAGTTTATCGGTCTGGGGGCGGGCGAACACTGAAGCTTTCTTT | CASSLSVWGRANTEAFF
NA | TRBJ1-1 | NA | TRBV19 | TGTGCCAGTAAGTACAGATTGAACACTGAAGCTTTCTTT | CASKYRLNTEAFF
NA | TRBJ2-3 | many | TRBV7-3 | TGTGCCAGCAGTCAAAGTCAAGGAGATACGCAGTATTTT | CASSQSQGDTQYF
NA | TRBJ1-1 | NA | TRBV5-1 | TGCGCCAGCAGCTTGGACAGGTGGGACACTGAAGCTTTCTTT | CASSLDRWDTEAFF
TRBD1 | TRBJ1-5 | few | TRBV7-9 | TGTGCCAGCAGCTTGATCTCTCCTAGGACAGGGAATACCCAGCATTTT | CASSLISPRTGNTQHF
TRBD2 | TRBJ2-1 | few | TRBV10-3 | TGTGCCATCAGTGGCGATGCCGGGACTAGCGGTACCTACAATGAGCAGTTCTTC | CAISGDAGTSGTYNEQFF
NA | TRBJ1-1 | NA | TRBV7-9 | TGTGCCAGCAGCACAACACAGTTTGGGACTGAAGCTTTCTTT | CASSTTQFGTEAFF
NA | TRBJ1-5 | NA | TRBV4-1 | TGCGCCAGCAGCCACGGATCCTATCAGCCCCAGCATTTT | CASSHGSYQPQHF
NA | TRBJ1-6 | NA | TRBV30 | TGTGCCTGGAGTGTATTCGGTAATTCACCCCTCCACTTT | CAWSVFGNSPLHF
NA | TRBJ2-2 | few | TRBV7-3 | TGTGCCAGCGGGGCTAACACCGGGGAGCTGTTTTTT | CASGANTGELFF
NA | TRBJ1-2 | few | TRBV4-3 | TGCGCCAGCAGCGGCCGGGAGAGCTCTTACTATGGCTACACCTTC | CASSGRESSYYGYTF
TRBD2 | TRBJ2-3 | NA | TRBV9 | TGTGCCAGCAGCCCACCCCGAATCGGGGGGGCCACAGATACGCAGTATTTT | CASSPPRIGGATDTQYF
NA | TRBJ2-6 | many | TRBV10-3 | TGTGCCATCAGTGGGGAACTCTCTGGGGCCAACGTCCTGACTTTC | CAISGELSGANVLTF
TRBD2 | TRBJ2-3 | many | TRBV5-1 | TGCGCCAGCAGCTGGGGACTAGCGCCTAGCACAGATACGCAGTATTTT | CASSWGLAPSTDTQYF
TRBD1 | TRBJ2-2 | NA | TRBV2 | TGTGCCAGCAGTGAGGGACAGCCCGGGGAGCTGTTTTTT | CASSEGQPGELFF
NA | TRBJ1-5 | NA | TRBV27 | TGTGCCAGCAAGCGGGGGGGGGCCAATCAGCCCCAGCATTTT | CASKRGGANQPQHF
NA | TRBJ1-1 | NA | TRBV10-3 | TGTGCCATCGCAGGGTCGTCAAAGAGCACTGAAGCTTTCTTT | CAIAGSSKSTEAFF
TRBD1 | TRBJ2-4 | NA | TRBV7-9 | TGTGCCAGCAGCTTAGCCAATACAGGGGTGAGCGGCATTCAGTACTTC | CASSLANTGVSGIQYF
TRBD2 | TRBJ2-1 | NA | TRBV7-9 | TGTGCCAGCAGCCCGCGAGCGGGGGGGCTTAATGAGCAGTTCTTC | CASSPRAGGLNEQFF
NA | TRBJ2-3 | NA | TRBV28 | TGTGCCAGCAGTAGAGCAGAACGTACGCAGTATTTT | CASSRAERTQYF
NA | TRBJ1-4 | few | TRBV7-9 | TGTGCCAGTAAACCAGACAGTGCAACTAATGAAAAACTGTTTTTT | CASKPDSATNEKLFF
TRBD2 | TRBJ2-3 | few | TRBV27 | TGTGCCAGCAGTTTTAATGGTCCTAGCGGGACGGGTACGCAGTATTTT | CASSFNGPSGTGTQYF